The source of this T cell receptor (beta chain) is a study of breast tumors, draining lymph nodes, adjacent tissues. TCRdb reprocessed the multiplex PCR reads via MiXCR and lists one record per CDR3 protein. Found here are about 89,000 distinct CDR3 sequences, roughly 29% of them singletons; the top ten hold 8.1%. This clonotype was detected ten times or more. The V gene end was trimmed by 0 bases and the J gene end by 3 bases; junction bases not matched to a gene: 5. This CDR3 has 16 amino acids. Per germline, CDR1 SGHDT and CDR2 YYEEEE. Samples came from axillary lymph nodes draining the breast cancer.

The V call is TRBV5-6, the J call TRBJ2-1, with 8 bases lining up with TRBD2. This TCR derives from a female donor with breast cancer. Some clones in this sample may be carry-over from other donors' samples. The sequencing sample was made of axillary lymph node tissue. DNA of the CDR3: TGTGCCAGCAGCTTGGAGCTAGCGGGTCACTACAATGAGCAGTTCTTC. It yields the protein CASSLELAGHYNEQFF. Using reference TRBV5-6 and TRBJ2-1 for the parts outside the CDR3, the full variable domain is DAGVTQSPTHLIKTRGQQVTLRCSPKSGHDTVSWYQQALGQGPQFIFQYYEEEERQRGNFPDRFSGHQFPNYSSELNVNALLLGDSALYLCASSLELAGHYNEQFFGPGTRLTVL.